A selection of T cell receptor beta chains follows, all from one sample in a study of OX40 agonist ivuxolimab in advanced cancers. Produced via immunoSEQ multiplex PCR; TCRdb's table is partial and in-frame only. The table records approximately 50,000 clones, around 85% of them present only once. The material sequenced was CD4+ or CD8+ T cells sorted from blood, taken in a trial of the OX40 agonist ivuxolimab. The receptors were sampled from an adult with an advanced solid tumor such as melanoma, head and neck, liver or kidney cancer. Both conserved end residues are part of each CDR3. The D gene is left open where the match is weak. Expanded clones get a size class; other rows say once, few or many, or leave the size out.

size	J	length	V	D	DNA	CDR3
NA	TRBJ2-5	14	TRBV5-4	NA	TGTGCCAGCAGCGGTGGACTAAGCGCTGAGACCCAGTACTTC	CASSGGLSAETQYF
NA	TRBJ2-1	15	TRBV2	NA	TGTGCCAGCAGTGAGGGGGCTCTCGGGGGCGATGAGCAGTTCTTC	CASSEGALGGDEQFF
once	TRBJ2-3	12	TRBV7-2	NA	TGTGCCAGCAGCTTACTCACAGATACGCAGTATTTT	CASSLLTDTQYF
NA	TRBJ2-2	15	TRBV19	TRBD1	TGTGCCAGTAGGAACGGGACAGTGAACGCCGGGGAGCTGTTTTTT	CASRNGTVNAGELFF
once	TRBJ2-4	18	TRBV4-2	TRBD1	TGTGCCAGCAGCCAAGCCCACCTACAGGGGTATGCCAAAAACATTCAGTACTTC	CASSQAHLQGYAKNIQYF
NA	TRBJ2-5	16	TRBV5-1	NA	TGCGCCAGCAGCATCCCAATTTTGGGGTCTCAAGAGACCCAGTACTTC	CASSIPILGSQETQYF
NA	TRBJ2-1	12	TRBV4-2	NA	TGTGCCAGCAGCCCCCACGAGAATGAGCAGTTCTTC	CASSPHENEQFF
NA	TRBJ2-7	12	TRBV30	NA	TGTGCCTGGAGTGTAGCGGGTTACGAGCAGTACTTC	CAWSVAGYEQYF
NA	TRBJ2-5	12	TRBV10-3	NA	TGTGCCATCAGCGGTACGGGGGCGACTCAGTACTTC	CAISGTGATQYF
NA	TRBJ2-7	13	TRBV11-2	NA	TGTGCCAGCAGCTTACTAGTGTCCTACGAGCAGTACTTC	CASSLLVSYEQYF
few	TRBJ1-1	15	TRBV5-1	TRBD1	TGCGCCAGCAGCTTGTCCGGGACAGGGAACACTGAAGCTTTCTTT	CASSLSGTGNTEAFF
NA	TRBJ1-4	13	TRBV4-1	NA	TGCGCCAGCAGCCTCCAAATTATGGAAAAACTGTTTTTT	CASSLQIMEKLFF
NA	TRBJ2-1	16	TRBV6-6	NA	TGTGCCAGCAGTTACTCGATGGCTAGCAATAGCGATGAGCAGTTCTTC	CASSYSMASNSDEQFF
NA	TRBJ2-5	13	TRBV10-3	TRBD1	TGTGCCATCAGCCCGACAGGGAAAGAGACCCAGTACTTC	CAISPTGKETQYF
once	TRBJ2-6	21	TRBV30	NA	TGTGCCTGGAGTGTACGGTTTCCCCTCCGCGGACAGAGCTCTGGGGCCAACGTCCTGACTTTC	CAWSVRFPLRGQSSGANVLTF
many	TRBJ2-7	14	TRBV5-1	NA	TGCGCCAGCAGCCCTTCGCAGGGGTTAGGCGAGCAGTACTTC	CASSPSQGLGEQYF
NA	TRBJ1-4	17	TRBV7-3	NA	TGTGCCAGCAGCTTAGCGGGGAGGACTGCAACTAATGAAAAACTGTTTTTT	CASSLAGRTATNEKLFF
once	TRBJ2-1	16	TRBV11-2	TRBD2	TGTGCCAGCAGCTTAGTCGGTAGCGGGCCTTGGGATGAGCAGTTCTTC	CASSLVGSGPWDEQFF
NA	TRBJ2-2	19	TRBV5-1	TRBD2	TGCGCCAGCAGCTTGATCCGACTAGCGGGAGGGGTTAACACCGGGGAGCTGTTTTTT	CASSLIRLAGGVNTGELFF
NA	TRBJ2-2	15	TRBV27	TRBD1	TGTGCCAGCAGAATGGGACAGGCCTACACCGGGGAGCTGTTTTTT	CASRMGQAYTGELFF
once	TRBJ2-3	13	TRBV10-1	TRBD2	TGCGCCAGTTCCGGGACTAGTGTCGATACGCAGTATTTT	CASSGTSVDTQYF
NA	TRBJ2-7	15	TRBV11-3	NA	TGTGCCAGCAGCTCGAAACAGGGAAGGGGGTCCGAGCAGTACTTC	CASSSKQGRGSEQYF
NA	TRBJ2-7	16	TRBV11-3	NA	TGTGCCAGCAGCTATGGGAAAGGAGACTTTGCCTACGAGCAGTACTTC	CASSYGKGDFAYEQYF
NA	TRBJ2-3	19	TRBV7-6	NA	TGTGCCAGCAGCCTACAGACGGAAGTCTGGGAGACTAGCACAGATACGCAGTATTTT	CASSLQTEVWETSTDTQYF
NA	TRBJ1-1	15	TRBV6-1	NA	TGTGCCAGCATTGTTGACAGAGGGACGAACACTGAAGCTTTCTTT	CASIVDRGTNTEAFF
NA	TRBJ2-5	17	TRBV10-3	TRBD1	TGTGCCATCAGTGAGCCGACAGGGCTCACTTTCGGGGAGACCCAGTACTTC	CAISEPTGLTFGETQYF
NA	TRBJ2-2	12	TRBV7-3	NA	TGTGCCAGCAGGGAGTTCGGCGGGGAGCTGTTTTTT	CASREFGGELFF
NA	TRBJ2-1	12	TRBV7-2	NA	TGTGCCAGCAGCTTACAAGGGAATGAGCAGTTCTTC	CASSLQGNEQFF
NA	TRBJ1-6	16	TRBV7-6	NA	TGTGCCAGCAGCTTAAAGCCGACCTCCTATAATTCACCCCTCCACTTT	CASSLKPTSYNSPLHF
NA	TRBJ2-5	11	TRBV5-8	NA	TGTGCCAGCAGCTTGGAGGAGACCCAGTACTTC	CASSLEETQYF
NA	TRBJ2-5	14	TRBV5-1	NA	TGCGCCAGCAGCTCCCGAGGAGGTAGGGAGACCCAGTACTTC	CASSSRGGRETQYF
NA	TRBJ1-1	13	TRBV6-5	NA	TGTGCCAGCAGTTACTCGTGGAGCACTGAAGCTTTCTTT	CASSYSWSTEAFF
few	TRBJ1-2	15	TRBV6-6	NA	TGTGCCAGCAGTTACTCCGGGGAGGGAGTTTATGGCTACACCTTC	CASSYSGEGVYGYTF
few	TRBJ1-5	14	TRBV2	NA	TGTGCCAGCAGCGAGGGGCAGGTAGGTCAGCCCCAGCATTTT	CASSEGQVGQPQHF
NA	TRBJ1-2	13	TRBV19	NA	TGTGCCAGTAGTGTCTCCCGGGACTATGGCTGCACCTTC	CASSVSRDYGCTF
few	TRBJ1-3	14	TRBV14	TRBD1	TGTGCCAGCAGCCAACCGGGACAGAGAAACACCATATATTTT	CASSQPGQRNTIYF
NA	TRBJ1-2	17	TRBV9	TRBD1	TGTGCCAGCAGCCCCTGGGTGGGGACAGGGGAAGCCTATGGCTACACCTTC	CASSPWVGTGEAYGYTF
NA	TRBJ1-2	11	TRBV29-1	NA	TGCAGCGTGTGGACATACTATGGCTACACCTTC	CSVWTYYGYTF